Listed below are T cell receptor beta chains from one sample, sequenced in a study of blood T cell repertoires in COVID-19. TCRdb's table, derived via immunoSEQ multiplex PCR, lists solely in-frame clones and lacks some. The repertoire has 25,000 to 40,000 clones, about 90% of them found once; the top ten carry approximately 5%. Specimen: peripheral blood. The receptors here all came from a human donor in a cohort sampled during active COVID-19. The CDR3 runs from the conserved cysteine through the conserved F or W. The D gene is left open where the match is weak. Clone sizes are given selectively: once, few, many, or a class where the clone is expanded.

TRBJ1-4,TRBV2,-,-,TGTGCCAGCAGCCCAAGGGGGAATGAAAAACTGTTTTTT,CASSPRGNEKLFF
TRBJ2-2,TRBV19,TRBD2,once,TGTGCCAGTAGCCTACTTGGACTAGTCACGGGCGGGGAGCTGTTTTTT,CASSLLGLVTGGELFF
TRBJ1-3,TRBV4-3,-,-,TGCGCCAGCAGCTCCCCCGGCGGGGCAGGAAACACCATATATTTT,CASSSPGGAGNTIYF
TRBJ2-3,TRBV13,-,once,TGTGCCAGCAGCTCGGGCACAGATACGCAGTATTTT,CASSSGTDTQYF
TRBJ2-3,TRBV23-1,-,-,TGCGCCAGCACCCAGATCACAGATACGCAGTATTTT,CASTQITDTQYF
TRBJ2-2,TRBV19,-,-,TGTGCCAGTAGTATAGAGCGGGACACCGGGGAGCTGTTTTTT,CASSIERDTGELFF
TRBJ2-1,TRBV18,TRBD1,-,TGTGCCAGCTCACGTAACAGGGGTGCCACCTACAATGAGCAGTTCTTC,CASSRNRGATYNEQFF
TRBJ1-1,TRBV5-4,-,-,TGTGCCAGCAGCTTGAAAGGGGTAGGGACTGAAGCTTTCTTT,CASSLKGVGTEAFF
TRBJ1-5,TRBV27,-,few,TGTGCCAGCAGTGCGGTTAGCAATCAGCCCCAGCATTTT,CASSAVSNQPQHF
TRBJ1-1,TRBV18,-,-,TGTGCCAGCTCACACTCAATGAGGGACACTGAAGCTTTCTTT,CASSHSMRDTEAFF
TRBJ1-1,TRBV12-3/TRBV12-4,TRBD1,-,TGTGCCAGCAGTCCGCCGGGACAGGTCGTTCTTTTCTTT,CASSPPGQVVLFF
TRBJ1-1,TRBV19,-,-,TGTGCCAGTAGTAGTACTAGGACTGAAGCTTTCTTT,CASSSTRTEAFF
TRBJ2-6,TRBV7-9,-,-,TGTGCCAGCAGCTTAGTACAGGGTTACTCTGGGGCCAACGTCCTGACTTTC,CASSLVQGYSGANVLTF
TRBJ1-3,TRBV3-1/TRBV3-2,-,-,TGTGCCAGCAGCCAAGATTGGGGCAGCTTCACTGGAAACACCATATATTTT,CASSQDWGSFTGNTIYF
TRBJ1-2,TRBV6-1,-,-,TGTGCCAGCAGTGAATATGTCAGGGTCGGCTATGGCTACACCTTC,CASSEYVRVGYGYTF
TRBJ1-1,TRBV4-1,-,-,TGCGCCAGCAGCCAAGGCTATAATGACGGAGGGGAAGAAGCTTTCTTT,CASSQGYNDGGEEAFF
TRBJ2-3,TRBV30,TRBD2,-,TGTGCCTGGAGCACTAGCGGGGGAAGAGATACGCAGTATTTT,CAWSTSGGRDTQYF